The T cell receptor beta chain under discussion was sequenced for a study of shared clonotypes between healthy human individuals. Study context: Those who served as donors were two women and a few men between the ages of 18 and 49.

CD45RO-negative CD8 cells positively selected for CCR7 made up the naive population, which excluded terminally differentiated effector memory CD45RA+ cells. Everyone who donated was a Caucasian adult who lived in Nashville, Tennessee. Germline CDR1 is LGHNA and CDR2 is YSLEER. V was trimmed by 0 bases and J by 0 bases, leaving 11 bases between them. The CDR3 has 16 residues. The authors loaded around 200 ng DNA, roughly 33,000 T cell genomes, into sorted-subset replicate PCRs. This table comes from immunoSEQ multiplex PCR, and its TCRdb copy is limited to in-frame clones, with some not included. The table includes 1.5 million to 2.5 million clones, about 95% detected once.

Sequencing was carried out using naive CD8+ T cells sorted from blood. The sequence came from a man aged 18 to 29 in good health. This sequence joins TRBV4-3 and TRBJ1-1; no firm D call. The CDR3 bases are TGCGCCAGCAGCCAAGATATTGGCCGGGTGAACACTGAAGCTTTCTTT. Its translation is CASSQDIGRVNTEAFF.